These T cell receptor beta chains were read from a single sample in a study of response to subunit inactivated influenza vaccine. Each CDR3 protein is one row after TCRdb ran MiXCR on the RT-PCR reads. The table has roughly 630,000 distinct CDR3 sequences, 14% seen once. This specimen consisted of PBMCs from blood, obtained 14 days before vaccination. These TCRs come from a man aged 45-65 years who received an inactivated influenza vaccine. Each CDR3 is given with its conserved first and last residue. A D gene is named only where the DNA matches it firmly. Clone size is stated in some rows and not others, as once, few, many or a class when expanded.

v_call	j_call	d_call	clone_size	cdr3_nt	cdr3_aa
TRBV20-1	TRBJ1-5	TRBD1	few	TGCAGTGCTAGTTTACCGGGACAGGGGATCGGCGGCCAGCCCCAGCATTTT	CSASLPGQGIGGQPQHF
TRBV27	TRBJ2-1	.	.	TGTGCCAGCAGTCCCGAACAAGACGGACCCAATGAGCAGTTCTTC	CASSPEQDGPNEQFF
TRBV7-2	TRBJ2-1	.	few	TGTGCCAGCAGCTTTGATCGGGTCTACAATGAGCAGTTCTTC	CASSFDRVYNEQFF
TRBV9	TRBJ1-5	TRBD1	few	TGTGCCAGCAGCGAGGGGGACAGGAATCAGCCCCAGCATTTT	CASSEGDRNQPQHF
TRBV19	TRBJ2-1	.	.	TGTGCCAGTAGTCTCCAGGGTTTGGTCAATGAGCAGTTCTTC	CASSLQGLVNEQFF
TRBV5-1	TRBJ2-3	.	.	TGCGCCAGCAGATTAGACTTTCGCACAGATACGCAGTATTTT	CASRLDFRTDTQYF
TRBV11-2	TRBJ1-2	TRBD1	.	TGTGCCAGCAGCTTAGAGCGGACAGGGACCGGCTACACCTTC	CASSLERTGTGYTF
TRBV5-6	TRBJ2-7	TRBD2	few	TGTGCCAGCCGGTCGAGAACTAGCGGCTCCTACGAGCAGTACTTC	CASRSRTSGSYEQYF
TRBV5-1	TRBJ2-5	.	.	TGCGCCAGCAGCTTTAACAGAAACCTCCAAGAGACCCAGTACTTC	CASSFNRNLQETQYF
TRBV29-1	TRBJ2-5	.	.	TGCAGCGTTGGGGCAGGGGCCGGCGAAGGAACCCAGTACTTC	CSVGAGAGEGTQYF
TRBV12-3/TRBV12-4	TRBJ2-7	TRBD1	few	TGTGCCAGCAGACCCTCCGGGACAGGGGTATCCGAGCAGTACTTC	CASRPSGTGVSEQYF
TRBV11-2	TRBJ2-3	.	.	TGTGCCAGCAGCTTAGATCTGGGGGTTTGGACAGATACGCAGTATTTT	CASSLDLGVWTDTQYF
TRBV20-1	TRBJ1-6	.	.	TGCAGTGTCCGAGGGGAGTTGAATTCACCCCTCCACTTT	CSVRGELNSPLHF
TRBV20-1	TRBJ2-1	TRBD2	few	TGCAGTGCTAGAATACACCCTGGCGGGGGTATTGAGCAGTTCTTC	CSARIHPGGGIEQFF
TRBV6-2/TRBV6-3	TRBJ2-7	TRBD2	.	TGTGCCAGCAAGCGACTAGCGGGAGATCCCTCCGAGCAGTACTTC	CASKRLAGDPSEQYF
TRBV4-3	TRBJ2-1	TRBD2	few	TGCGCCAGCAGCGCCCGACTAGCCCCGGCCTACAATGAGCAGTTCTTC	CASSARLAPAYNEQFF
TRBV5-1	TRBJ1-5	TRBD1	few	TGCGCCAGCAGCCCTGGACAGGGAAGACATCAGCCCCAGCATTTT	CASSPGQGRHQPQHF
TRBV24-1	TRBJ2-5	.	.	TGTGCCACCAGTGAAACCAGGGGGAGGGAGACCCAGTACTTC	CATSETRGRETQYF
TRBV12-3/TRBV12-4	TRBJ1-5	TRBD1	many	TGTGCCAGCAGTCCCGGGACAGGAGGCAATCAGCCCCAGCATTTT	CASSPGTGGNQPQHF
TRBV11-3	TRBJ2-1	TRBD2	.	TGTGCCAGCAGCTCAGCTAGCGGGTACAATGAGCAGTTCTTC	CASSSASGYNEQFF
TRBV5-1	TRBJ2-1	.	.	TGCGCCAGCAGCTCTCAGGGTCCCAATGAGCAGTTCTTC	CASSSQGPNEQFF
TRBV20-1	TRBJ2-1	TRBD2	.	TGCAGTGCTAGCAGAACTAGCGGGGACAATGAGCAGTTCTTC	CSASRTSGDNEQFF
TRBV15	TRBJ2-3	TRBD2	.	TGTGCCACCAGCAGAGGCGGGAGGGCCGTAGATACGCAGTATTTT	CATSRGGRAVDTQYF
TRBV20-1	TRBJ2-3	.	many	TGCAGTGCTAGAGATCGGCGCTTGACAGATACGCAGTATTTT	CSARDRRLTDTQYF
TRBV5-1	TRBJ2-1	TRBD2	.	TGCGCCAGCAGCTTGGATAGGAGGGAGCGGGGCAATGAGCAGTTCTTC	CASSLDRRERGNEQFF
TRBV6-5	TRBJ2-7	.	.	TGTGCCAGCAGTTACTCGATGAGGGCGGCGGGGTACGAGCAGTACTTC	CASSYSMRAAGYEQYF
TRBV9	TRBJ2-7	TRBD2	.	TGTGCCAGCAGCGTCCTTGGGCTAGCGGGAGTCAGGGAGCAGTACTTC	CASSVLGLAGVREQYF
TRBV5-1	TRBJ2-1	.	.	TGCGCCAGCAGCCCACAAAGCACCGTCACGGATGAGCAGTTCTTC	CASSPQSTVTDEQFF
TRBV6-2/TRBV6-3	TRBJ2-5	.	.	TGTGCCAGCAGCCAGGGACTTCTCCGCCCCCAAGAGACCCAGTACTTC	CASSQGLLRPQETQYF
TRBV20-1	TRBJ2-7	.	.	TGCAGTGCTAGAGGGGACAAAGAGCAGTACTTC	CSARGDKEQYF
TRBV6-5	TRBJ2-1	TRBD1	.	TGTGCCAGCAGTTACGGCTCAGGGGGCTACAATGAGCAGTTCTTC	CASSYGSGGYNEQFF
TRBV25-1	TRBJ2-5	TRBD2	few	TGTGCCAGCAGTGTCCCGGGACTAGAGGATGAGACCCAGTACTTC	CASSVPGLEDETQYF
TRBV7-9	TRBJ2-7	.	.	TGTGCCAGCAGCCAAACCTGGCCGGACTCCTACGAGCAGTACTTC	CASSQTWPDSYEQYF
TRBV29-1	TRBJ2-1	TRBD1	few	TGCAGCGTTGATGACAGGGCTAAGGGCAATGAGCAGTTCTTC	CSVDDRAKGNEQFF
TRBV12-3/TRBV12-4	TRBJ2-7	.	few	TGTGCCAGCGATCCATACGAGCAGTACTTC	CASDPYEQYF
TRBV5-5	TRBJ2-5	.	many	TGTGCCAGCAGCTCGCGCACGGAGGGGACCCAGTACTTC	CASSSRTEGTQYF
TRBV3-1	TRBJ2-2	TRBD2	.	TGTGCCACCCCTAGCGGGTCCGGGGAGCTGTTTTTT	CATPSGSGELFF
TRBV20-1	TRBJ2-3	.	.	TGCAGTGCTAGCCAGGGGCGCCGCACAGATACGCAGTATTTT	CSASQGRRTDTQYF
TRBV7-9	TRBJ2-1	TRBD2	few	TGTGCCAGCAGCTTAGAGTCTAGCGGACCCTACAATGAGCAGTTCTTC	CASSLESSGPYNEQFF
TRBV6-5	TRBJ2-5	.	.	TGTGCCAGCAGTTCGACAAAAGATCTACAAGAGACCCAGTACTTC	CASSSTKDLQETQYF
TRBV10-3	TRBJ1-5	.	few	TGTGCCATCAGTGAGGACGGTAGCAATCAGCCCCAGCATTTT	CAISEDGSNQPQHF
TRBV4-1	TRBJ2-7	.	.	TGCGCCAGCAGCCCTTTCACAGGGAGACGATCCTACGAGCAGTACTTC	CASSPFTGRRSYEQYF
TRBV20-1	TRBJ2-3	TRBD2	few	TGCAGTGGCATAGCGGGGATATCCACAGATACGCAGTATTTT	CSGIAGISTDTQYF
TRBV6-4	TRBJ2-2	TRBD1	.	TGTGCCAGCAGTGACTCGACAGGGGAAGGCGGGGAGCTGTTTTTT	CASSDSTGEGGELFF
TRBV7-9	TRBJ2-7	.	.	TGTGCCAGCAGCTTAGACATTTACGAGCAGTACTTC	CASSLDIYEQYF
TRBV6-1	TRBJ2-7	.	.	TGTGCCAGCAGTCTTACCAGACTATCTTTCTACGAGCAGTACTTC	CASSLTRLSFYEQYF